A selection of T cell receptor beta chains follows, all from one sample in a study of T cell responses to AZD1222 COVID-19 vaccine. Clones were read by immunoSEQ multiplex PCR, and TCRdb kept only the in-frame ones, dropping some. The profile covers roughly 150,000 clones, with approximately 92% appearing a single time and around 3.5% taken by the ten largest. This specimen was peripheral blood, taken 28 days after the second AZD1222 dose. The receptor source for this set is an adult who received the AZD1222 COVID-19 vaccine. CDR3s include the opening cysteine and the closing phenylalanine or tryptophan. D genes are given only for firm matches. Clone size is shown for a subset of rows, as once, few, many or a class of expanded clone.

-	TRBV20-1	TRBJ2-7	-	TGCAGTGCTAGTTTGTGGCGGTACGAGCAGTACTTC	CSASLWRYEQYF
-	TRBV5-1	TRBJ1-2	-	TGCGCCAGCAGCCCCGGTTCCTCACCTCGCCCTGCTAACTATGGCTACACCTTC	CASSPGSSPRPANYGYTF
-	TRBV19	TRBJ1-6	-	TGTGCCACCCAGGGAAGCGCTCTGTATAATTCACCCCTCCACTTT	CATQGSALYNSPLHF
-	TRBV6-5	TRBJ1-1	-	TGTGCCAGCAGTTACTCAGCCGGGGGCGGCTCTGAAGCTTTCTTT	CASSYSAGGGSEAFF
-	TRBV18	TRBJ1-2	TRBD1	TGTGCCAGCTCACGGGACAGGACCTATGGCTACACCTTC	CASSRDRTYGYTF
-	TRBV24-1	TRBJ1-2	-	TGTGCCACCAGTGAAGGGGGATTGGACTATGGCTACACCTTC	CATSEGGLDYGYTF
once	TRBV11-3	TRBJ1-1	-	TGTGCCAGCAGGAGGGCATCGAACACTGAAGCTTTCTTT	CASRRASNTEAFF
-	TRBV30	TRBJ1-2	TRBD1	TGTGCCTGGAGTCCCGTAGTTCTAACTGGACAGGGCGGCGGCTACACCTTC	CAWSPVVLTGQGGGYTF
-	TRBV7-2	TRBJ2-1	TRBD2	TGTGCCAGCAGCCCCCGACTAGCGGGGAGGGGGAATGAGCAGTTCTTC	CASSPRLAGRGNEQFF
-	TRBV27	TRBJ2-7	-	TGTGCCAGCAGTCTAAAGTACTCCGCGACCCCCTACGAGCAGTACTTC	CASSLKYSATPYEQYF
-	TRBV30	TRBJ1-2	-	TGTGCCTGGAGTGTACAGCGAGGCTACACCTTC	CAWSVQRGYTF
-	TRBV11-2	TRBJ2-7	TRBD1	TGTGCCAGCAGCTTGCCCGGGACAGGGTACTACGAGCAGTACTTC	CASSLPGTGYYEQYF
-	TRBV27	TRBJ2-1	TRBD2	TGTGCCAGCAGTTTTGGGGGGGATGGCCGTGAGCAGTTCTTC	CASSFGGDGREQFF
-	TRBV6-6	TRBJ2-2	TRBD2	TGTGCCAGCAGCGACCCGGGACTAGCGGGACCCGGGGAGCTGTTTTTT	CASSDPGLAGPGELFF
-	TRBV23-1	TRBJ2-5	-	TGCGCCAGCAGTCAAGGGAGGAACCAAGAGACCCAGTACTTC	CASSQGRNQETQYF
once	TRBV4-3	TRBJ1-1	-	TGCGCCAGCAGCCTAGGAAGACAGACGAACACTGAAGCTTTCTTT	CASSLGRQTNTEAFF
once	TRBV7-2	TRBJ2-3	TRBD2	TGTGCCAGCAGCGGACTAGCGGCGGATACGCAGTATTTT	CASSGLAADTQYF
-	TRBV7-2	TRBJ2-1	TRBD2	TGTGCCAGCAGCTTAACTAGCGGGAGTAATGAGCAGTTCTTC	CASSLTSGSNEQFF
-	TRBV12-5	TRBJ1-1	-	TGTGCTAGTGGTTTGTCAACAGGGTCTAAGGCAGCTTTCTTT	CASGLSTGSKAAFF
-	TRBV7-9	TRBJ1-5	TRBD1	TGTGCCAGCAGCTTAGAACAGGGGAGGGTCCAGCATTTT	CASSLEQGRVQHF
-	TRBV5-3	TRBJ1-4	-	TGTGCCAGAACTATTAACAGGGTCAGCCGTGAAAAACTGTTTTTT	CARTINRVSREKLFF
-	TRBV28	TRBJ1-2	TRBD1	TGTGCCAGCAGATTACAGGGGACTAACTATGGCTACACCTTC	CASRLQGTNYGYTF
-	TRBV9	TRBJ1-2	TRBD1	TGTGCCAGCAGCCCAGGGACAGGGGGTGGCTATGGCTACACCTTC	CASSPGTGGGYGYTF
-	TRBV9	TRBJ2-5	-	TGTGCCAGCAGCACCTCGGTGGGGGGAAGAGAGACCCAGTACTTC	CASSTSVGGRETQYF
-	TRBV24-1	TRBJ2-2	-	TGTGCCACCAGTGCTCTGACCACCGGGGAGCTGTTTTTT	CATSALTTGELFF
once	TRBV30	TRBJ1-6	-	TGTGCCTGGAGCGCAGGGTTTGGATATTCACCCCTCCACTTT	CAWSAGFGYSPLHF
-	TRBV20-1	TRBJ1-2	TRBD1	TGCAGTGCCGGACAGGTCTATGGCTACACCTTC	CSAGQVYGYTF
-	TRBV30	TRBJ2-1	TRBD1	TGTGCCTGGAGTGGGGCGACAGGGGAATATGAGCAGTTCTTC	CAWSGATGEYEQFF
-	TRBV18	TRBJ1-5	TRBD1	TGTGCCAGCTCACCAGCAGGGGGTGTCAATCAGCCCCAGCATTTT	CASSPAGGVNQPQHF
-	TRBV27	TRBJ1-5	-	TGTGCCAGCAGTCCCCACTTGGGACTCAATCAGCCCCAGCATTTT	CASSPHLGLNQPQHF
-	TRBV9	TRBJ2-3	TRBD2	TGTGCCAGCAGCGTGTCGGGAGGTTCAACAGATACGCAGTATTTT	CASSVSGGSTDTQYF
-	TRBV6-5	TRBJ2-7	-	TGTGCCAGTTCGCAGCGAACGGGGGCCTACGAGCAGTACTTC	CASSQRTGAYEQYF
once	TRBV14	TRBJ1-2	-	TGTGCCAGCAGCGACAAGGCGACGGTAAGGCACGGGTATGGCTACACCTTC	CASSDKATVRHGYGYTF
-	TRBV7-9	TRBJ2-1	-	TGTGCCAGCAGCCGGAGCGGAAACTCCTACAATGAGCAGTTCTTC	CASSRSGNSYNEQFF
-	TRBV4-3	TRBJ1-6	-	TGCGCCAGCAGCCAAGAGTCCCGGGGGGTATATAATTCACCCCTCCACTTT	CASSQESRGVYNSPLHF
-	TRBV2	TRBJ1-5	TRBD1	TGTGCCAGCAGTACACAGGGGGGCGATCAGCCCCAGCATTTT	CASSTQGGDQPQHF
-	TRBV19	TRBJ2-5	-	TGTGCCAGTAGTCCCCGCGTAGGGAGCCAAGAGACCCAGTACTTC	CASSPRVGSQETQYF
-	TRBV7-8	TRBJ1-1	TRBD1	TGTGCCAGCAGCCTAGGGGGATACAGGGGCTACACTGAAGCTTTCTTT	CASSLGGYRGYTEAFF
-	TRBV9	TRBJ2-2	TRBD1	TGTGCCAGCAGCGTAAACAGGGGAGCTCTAATGAACACCGGGGAGCTGTTTTTT	CASSVNRGALMNTGELFF
-	TRBV24-1	TRBJ2-3	TRBD2	TGTGCCACCAGTGATGGACTAGCGGGAGGGAGCACAGATACGCAGTATTTT	CATSDGLAGGSTDTQYF
-	TRBV7-9	TRBJ2-1	-	TGTGCCAGCAGCTTAGCAACCTCCTACAATGAGCAGTTCTTC	CASSLATSYNEQFF
-	TRBV2	TRBJ1-5	-	TGTGCCAGCAGTGAAGCGCGGGGGCTGGTGAGCAATCAGCCCCAGCATTTT	CASSEARGLVSNQPQHF
-	TRBV19	TRBJ1-2	TRBD1	TGTGCCAGTAGACCGGGACAGCACTATGGCTACACCTTC	CASRPGQHYGYTF
-	TRBV3-1/TRBV3-2	TRBJ1-1	-	TGTGCCAGCAGCAGCGGACAGCGGGGATCTGAAGCTTTCTTT	CASSSGQRGSEAFF
-	TRBV24-1	TRBJ1-2	-	TGTGCCACCGCTCCAGGCAACTATGGCTACACCTTC	CATAPGNYGYTF
-	TRBV7-2	TRBJ1-5	-	TGTGCCAGCAGCTTAAGACCGACCTTGTCAGGGAATCAGCCCCAGCATTTT	CASSLRPTLSGNQPQHF
once	TRBV5-4	TRBJ1-2	TRBD1	TGTGCCAGCAGCCTAAGGACAGGGGGGAGCTATGGCTACACCTTC	CASSLRTGGSYGYTF
-	TRBV12-5	TRBJ2-1	TRBD1	TGTGCTAGTGGTGGGACAGGGGGTTACAATGAGCAGTTCTTC	CASGGTGGYNEQFF
-	TRBV28	TRBJ2-7	TRBD2	TGTGCCAGCCTAGCGGGAGACTACGAGCAGTACTTC	CASLAGDYEQYF
-	TRBV2	TRBJ2-7	-	TGTGCCAGCAGTGAGTTGGGGGAAACGGAGCAGTACTTC	CASSELGETEQYF
-	TRBV6-2/TRBV6-3	TRBJ2-1	-	TGTGCCAGCAGCCCGATAACCGGGAGCCACAATGAGCAGTTCTTC	CASSPITGSHNEQFF
-	TRBV19	TRBJ1-1	-	TGTGCCAGTACCCCTTCGGGGGCGGGACACAAGAACACTGAAGCTTTCTTT	CASTPSGAGHKNTEAFF
-	TRBV7-2	TRBJ1-2	-	TGTGCCAGCAGCCCCCCGGGCAGTTGGAGGGGCTACACCTTC	CASSPPGSWRGYTF
-	TRBV4-3	TRBJ2-7	TRBD2	TGCGCCAGCAGCCAAGACCTAGCGGGAGACAACGAGCAGTACTTC	CASSQDLAGDNEQYF
-	TRBV3-1/TRBV3-2	TRBJ1-3	-	TGTGCCAGCAGCCGTATGGCTTCTGGAAACACCATATATTTT	CASSRMASGNTIYF